This T cell receptor beta chain is drawn from a study of response to subunit inactivated influenza vaccine. Per the germline V gene, CDR1 is LGHDT and CDR2 is YNNKEL (reference sequence). The V and J ends lost 0 bases and 2 bases respectively, with 8 bases between them. This CDR3 spans 14 amino acids. This clonotype is categorized as medium-sized. TCRdb analysed the RT-PCR reads with MiXCR anew, one entry per CDR3 protein. The table lists about 170,000 distinct CDR3 sequences, less than 15% of them singletons. These data also formed part of another study, on T cells expressing NK-cell markers. From that report: UMI-tagged 5'RACE template switching yielded the TCR beta cDNA. Obtained from sorted CD3+CD56+NKG2C+, CD3+CD56+NKG2C- and CD3+CD56-NKG2C+ T cells were the TCR beta repertoires. Seven HCMV-seropositive donors and one seronegative donor made up the eight sequenced donors. The dominant NKG2C+ clonotypes represented roughly 1.0-7.5% of CD8+ T cells in 6 or 7 donors. Whether expanded NKG2C+ T cell clones were HCMV-specific remained unclear.

The sequencing here drew on CD8+ T cells sorted from PBMCs, taken 11 to 12 days after vaccination. The chain carries TRBV3-1 and TRBJ2-7; D remains ambiguous. The TCR sequence derives from a man in his fifties or sixties who received an inactivated influenza vaccine. The CDR3 reads CASSQDSGTYEQYF. The CDR3 DNA sequence: TGTGCCAGCAGCCAAGACTCCGGAACCTACGAGCAGTACTTC.